Here is one TCR beta chain with its context. These data are taken from a study of monozygotic twins with inflammatory bowel disease. TCRdb reprocessed the 5' RACE reads; each CDR3 protein has one entry and no DNA is given. Here the sample table reports some 200,000 distinct CDR3 sequences. The CDR3 length is 18 residues. Germline CDR1 and CDR2: SGDLS and YYNGEE. Researchers collected around 2.4 ml of blood per donor. The specimen sequenced was blood. This sequence joins TRBV9 and TRBJ2-6; checking the TCRdb D call of TRBD1 is not possible without DNA. This TCR was recovered from a human donor with ulcerative colitis or Crohn's disease, or a healthy co-twin of an affected twin (not recorded which). The CDR3 loop reads CASSGTGHLPSGANVLTF. The full variable domain, its missing parts supplied by reference TRBV9 and TRBJ2-6, is DSGVTQTPKHLITATGQRVTLRCSPRSGDLSVYWYQQSLDQGLQFLIQYYNGEERAKGNILERFSAQQFPDLHSELNLSSLELGDSALYFCASSGTGHLPSGANVLTFGAGSRLTVL.